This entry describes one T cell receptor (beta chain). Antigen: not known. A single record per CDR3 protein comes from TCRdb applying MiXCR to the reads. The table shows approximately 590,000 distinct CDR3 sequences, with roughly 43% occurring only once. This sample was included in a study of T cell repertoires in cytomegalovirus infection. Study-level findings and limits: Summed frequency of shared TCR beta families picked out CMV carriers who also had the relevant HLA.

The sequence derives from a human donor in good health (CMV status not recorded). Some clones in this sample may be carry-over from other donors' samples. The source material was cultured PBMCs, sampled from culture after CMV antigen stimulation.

The CDR3 DNA reads TGCAGTGTCTTGGCGGACTCCTACAATGAGCAGTTCTTC. Residues: CSVLADSYNEQFF. The genes are TRBV20-1 and TRBJ2-1; no firm D call. The germline V gene has CDR1 DFQATT and CDR2 SNEGSKA (reference sequence). V lost 7 bases and J 0 bases, leaving 10 bases between the germline ends. The CDR3 is made up of 13 amino acids.